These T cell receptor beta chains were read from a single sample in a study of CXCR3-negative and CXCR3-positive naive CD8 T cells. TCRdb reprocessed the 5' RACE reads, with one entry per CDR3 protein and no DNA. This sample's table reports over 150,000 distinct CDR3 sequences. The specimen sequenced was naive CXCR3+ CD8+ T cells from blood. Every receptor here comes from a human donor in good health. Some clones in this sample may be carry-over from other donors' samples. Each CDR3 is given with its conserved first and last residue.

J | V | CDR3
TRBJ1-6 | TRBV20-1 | CSASPGRFNSPLHF
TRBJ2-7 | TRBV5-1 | CASTSESSYEQYF
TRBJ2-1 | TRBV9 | CASSVNDRDLSYNEQFF
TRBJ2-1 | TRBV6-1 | CASSEVYWATGGAYNEQFF
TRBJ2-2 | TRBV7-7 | CASSYIQQGDGLRTPGSCFF
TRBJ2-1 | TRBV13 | CASSLWGGDEQFF
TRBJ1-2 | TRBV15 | CATSRDARTGSYGYTF
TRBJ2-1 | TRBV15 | CATSRAGTGVHEQFF
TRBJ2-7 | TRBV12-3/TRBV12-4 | CASSPGTGNDAYEQYF
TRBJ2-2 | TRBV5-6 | CASSDRVTGELFF
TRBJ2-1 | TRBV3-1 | CASSQVGGRVYNEQFF
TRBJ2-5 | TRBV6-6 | CASSYIWGLEETQYF
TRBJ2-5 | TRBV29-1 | CSVVWDTEYEQYF
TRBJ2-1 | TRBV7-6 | CASSFSGGAIDEQFF
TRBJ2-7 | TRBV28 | CASRPIAGTYEQYF
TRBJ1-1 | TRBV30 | CAWETGVDTEAFF
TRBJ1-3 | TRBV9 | CASSAGTYGNTIYF
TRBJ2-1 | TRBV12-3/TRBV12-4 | CASSFPPGTFYNEQFF
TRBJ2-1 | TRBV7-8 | CASSPSGGNEQFF
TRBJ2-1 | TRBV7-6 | CASSSFSRTSSDNEQFF
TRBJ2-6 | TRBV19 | CASSIAGYGANVLTF
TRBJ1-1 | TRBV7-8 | CASSLEVNTEAFF
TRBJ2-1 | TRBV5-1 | CASALTDNEQFF